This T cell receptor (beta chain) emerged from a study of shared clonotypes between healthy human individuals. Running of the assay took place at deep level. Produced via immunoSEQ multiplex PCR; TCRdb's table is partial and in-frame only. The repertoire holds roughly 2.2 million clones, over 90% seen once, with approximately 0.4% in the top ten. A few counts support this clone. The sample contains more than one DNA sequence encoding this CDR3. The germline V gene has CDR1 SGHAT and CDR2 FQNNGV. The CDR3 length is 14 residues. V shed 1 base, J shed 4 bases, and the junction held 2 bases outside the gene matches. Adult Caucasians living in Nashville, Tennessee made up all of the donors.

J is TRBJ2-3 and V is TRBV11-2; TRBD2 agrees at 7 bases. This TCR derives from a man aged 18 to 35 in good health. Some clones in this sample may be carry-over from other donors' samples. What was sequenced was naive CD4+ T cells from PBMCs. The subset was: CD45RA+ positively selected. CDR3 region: CASSLGLAADTQYF. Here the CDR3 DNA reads TGTGCCAGCAGCTTAGGTCTAGCGGCAGATACGCAGTATTTT.